The 27 T cell receptor beta chains below were found in one sample sequenced in a study of naive and memory T cell subsets. Both TRBC1 and TRBC2 were covered by a beta constant-region primer of two equimolar oligonucleotides. Using its own MiXCR run on the UMI-ligation and nested PCR reads, TCRdb lists one record per CDR3 protein. The data contain under 40,000 distinct CDR3 sequences, about 14% of them singletons. Sequencing input: effector memory CD4+ T cells from blood. Subset in this sample: effector memory, CD45RA- CD27-. These TCRs come from a human donor in good health.

This clonotype is deemed medium-sized. V gene TRBV27 combines with J gene TRBJ2-2, with 7 bases that match TRBD1. Looked up from germline, CDR1 is MNHEY and CDR2 is SMNVEV (reference sequence). This CDR3 region has 16 residues. After removal of 1 base from V and 1 base from J, the junction contained 3 bases not matched to a gene. CDR3 amino acids: CASSLFGTVNTGELFF. CDR3 coding DNA: TGTGCCAGCAGTTTATTCGGGACAGTGAACACCGGGGAGCTGTTTTTT.

This clonotype was found a few times. The V gene is TRBV6-2 or TRBV6-3, the J gene TRBJ2-5; D gene ambiguous. This CDR3 spans 13 amino acids. Germline CDR1 is MNHEY and CDR2 is SVGEGT. Trimming shortened V by 2 bases and J by 3 bases, and 7 bases separated the two germline ends. The CDR3 loop reads CASSYMGEETQYF. The CDR3, as DNA: TGTGCCAGCAGTTACATGGGTGAAGAGACCCAGTACTTC.

This clonotype was seen a handful of times. The V call is TRBV9, the J call TRBJ2-1; D is ambiguous. The CDR3 length is 13 residues. Per germline, CDR1 SGDLS and CDR2 YYNGEE. V lost 0 bases, J lost 15 bases, and 16 bases lay in between. CDR3 loop: CASSVGITNPPFF. The DNA of the CDR3 is TGTGCCAGCAGCGTAGGGATAACAAACCCCCCGTTCTTC. The entire variable domain, with the rest obtained from reference TRBV9 and TRBJ2-1, is as follows: DSGVTQTPKHLITATGQRVTLRCSPRSGDLSVYWYQQSLDQGLQFLIQYYNGEERAKGNILERFSAQQFPDLHSELNLSSLELGDSALYFCASSVGITNPPFFGPGTRLTVL.

V is TRBV19 and J is TRBJ1-5; TRBD1 might be the D (5 bases). In germline, CDR1 is LNHDA, CDR2 SQIVND (reference sequence). This CDR3 comprises 15 residues. Trimming stripped 10 bases from V and 1 base from J, with 17 bases between. In DNA form, the CDR3 reads TGTGCCACTATGCTTGACAGACGGAGCAATCAGCCCCAGCATTTT. It yields the protein CATMLDRRSNQPQHF.

This clonotype was observed a single time. The genes are TRBV20-1 and TRBJ2-7; TRBD2 aligns across 12 bases. The V and J ends lost 1 base and 11 bases, in that order; junction bases with no gene match: 9. Germline V lookup: CDR1 DFQATT, CDR2 SNEGSKA (reference sequence). There are 14 residues in the CDR3. The CDR3 sequence is CSARGGLAGGQEYF. In DNA form, the CDR3 reads TGCAGTGCTAGAGGGGGGCTAGCGGGAGGGCAAGAGTACTTC.

The table lists this clonotype with a few counts. The rearrangement joins TRBV7-9 to TRBJ2-1, with 7 bases identical to TRBD2. This CDR3 is 16 amino acids long. Germline trimming cut 3 bases from V and 5 bases from J; bases unmatched to any gene: 10. The V gene's germline CDR1 is SEHNR and CDR2 FQNEAQ (reference sequence). In DNA, the CDR3 is TGTGCCAGCAGCTTTCGCTTTGCTAGCGGAGACAATGAGCAGTTCTTC. Amino acids: CASSFRFASGDNEQFF. The whole variable domain, filled in from reference TRBV7-9 and TRBJ2-1, reads DTGVSQNPRHKITKRGQNVTFRCDPISEHNRLYWYRQTLGQGPEFLTYFQNEAQLEKSRLLSDRFSAERPKGSFSTLEIQRTEQGDSAMYLCASSFRFASGDNEQFFGPGTRLTVL.

The sample holds many counts of this clonotype. The V call is TRBV5-1, the J call TRBJ2-5, with no clear D. The germline CDR1 and CDR2 sequences are SGHRS and YFSETQ. CDR3 size: 14 residues. Trimming shortened V by 1 base and J by 5 bases, and 12 bases separated the two germline ends. Written as DNA, the CDR3 is TGCGCCAGCAGCTTGAGCGCCCTGGGTGAGACCCAGTACTTC. The encoded protein is CASSLSALGETQYF.

This clonotype was seen at least ten times. V usage is TRBV11-3 and J usage is TRBJ2-5, with 8 bases matching TRBD2. This CDR3 is built from 16 residues. Unmatched junction bases numbered 12, after V lost 4 bases and J lost 5 bases. Germline CDR1 SGHNT, CDR2 YENEEA. The CDR3 here is CASSWGGVAGMETQYF. CDR3 DNA sequence: TGTGCCAGCAGCTGGGGGGGGGTAGCGGGAATGGAGACCCAGTACTTC. Combining the CDR3 with reference TRBV11-3 and TRBJ2-5 gives the whole variable domain EAGVVQSPRYKIIEKKQPVAFWCNPISGHNTLYWYLQNLGQGPELLIRYENEEAVDDSQLPKDRFSAERLKGVDSTLKIQPAELGDSAVYLCASSWGGVAGMETQYFGPGTRLLVL.

This clonotype was detected ten times or more. The genes are TRBV19 and TRBJ2-6; D gene ambiguous. This CDR3 contains 12 residues. V was clipped by 11 bases and J by 4 bases, with 9 bases between them. Germline V gives CDR1 LNHDA, CDR2 SQIVND (reference sequence). CDR3 sequence reads: CASARGANVLTF. DNA for the CDR3: TGTGCCTCCGCCCGGGGGGCCAACGTCCTGACTTTC. The complete variable domain, with remaining parts taken from reference TRBV19 and TRBJ2-6, reads DGGITQSPKYLFRKEGQNVTLSCEQNLNHDAMYWYRQDPGQGLRLIYYSQIVNDFQKGDIAEGYSVSREKKESFPLTVTSAQKNPTAFYLCASARGANVLTFGAGSRLTVL.

The rearrangement uses TRBV12-5 and TRBJ2-2; the match to TRBD2 covers 9 bases. The junction had 7 bases not matched to a gene; V was cut back by 1 base and J by 7 bases. This CDR3 comprises 16 residues. In germline, CDR1 is LGHNT, CDR2 FRNRAP. The CDR3 region is CASGLGSGRKDGELFF. The CDR3 DNA sequence: TGTGCTAGTGGTTTGGGTAGCGGGAGAAAGGACGGGGAGCTGTTTTTT.

This clonotype was seen a handful of times. CDR3 in DNA: TGTGCCTGGAGTGTTAGGCATGTGGACTATGGCTACACCTTC. This sequence encodes CAWSVRHVDYGYTF. V gene TRBV30 combines with J gene TRBJ1-2; D call uncertain. Germline loops: CDR1 GTSNPN, CDR2 SVGIG (reference sequence). V was shortened by 0 bases and J by 3 bases, with 11 bases between the two germline ends. The CDR3 covers 14 residues.

V gene TRBV27 combines with J gene TRBJ2-3; 8 nucleotides agree with TRBD2. V trimming: 0 bases; J trimming: 5 bases; junction bases outside the gene matches: 10. The CDR3 has 17 amino acids. CDR1 MNHEY and CDR2 SMNVEV come from the germline V gene (reference sequence). The CDR3 region is CASSLSSSGSLGDTQYF. In DNA, the CDR3 is TGTGCCAGCAGTTTATCGTCCAGCGGGAGTCTGGGAGATACGCAGTATTTT.

This clonotype was observed a handful of times. The chain employs TRBV7-9 and TRBJ2-3; TRBD2 matches 9 bases. V shed 1 base, J shed 5 bases, and the junction held 7 bases outside the gene matches. Looked up from germline, CDR1 is SEHNR and CDR2 is FQNEAQ (reference sequence). The CDR3 spans 16 residues. This CDR3 is CASSLGAGGPEDTQYF. The CDR3 region has the DNA TGTGCCAGCAGCTTAGGGGCGGGAGGGCCAGAAGATACGCAGTATTTT.

This clonotype was counted between two and nine times. The J gene is TRBJ1-2, the V gene TRBV4-2; possible D gene TRBD1, 6 bases. The CDR3 totals 16 residues. Germline assignment: CDR1 LGHNA and CDR2 YNFKEQ. The V end lost 0 bases, the J end lost 3 bases, and 14 bases lay between the germline ends. Here the CDR3 reads CASSQDLWAGDYGYTF. In DNA form, the CDR3 reads TGTGCCAGCAGCCAAGATCTATGGGCAGGGGACTATGGCTACACCTTC.

This clonotype was observed many times. V gene TRBV5-5 combines with J gene TRBJ2-3; D is possibly TRBD1 or TRBD2 (5 bases each). V lost 4 bases, J lost 2 bases, and 8 bases lay in between. The CDR3 contains 13 residues. Germline CDR1 reads SGHKS; CDR2 reads YYEKEE (reference sequence). In DNA form, the CDR3 reads TGTGCCAGCAGCCCCGGGACCACAGATACGCAGTATTTT. Translating gives CASSPGTTDTQYF.

The V call is TRBV5-1, the J call TRBJ2-4, with D tentatively TRBD1 or TRBD2 (6 bases each). Germline V CDR1 and CDR2: SGHRS, YFSETQ. This CDR3 is built from 16 residues. The V end lost 4 bases, the J end lost 2 bases, and 16 bases lay between the germline ends. CDR3 region: CASSPGAAGTKNIQYF. The CDR3 coding sequence is TGCGCCAGCAGCCCGGGGGCGGCTGGTACCAAAAACATTCAGTACTTC. Supplemented by reference TRBV5-1 and TRBJ2-4, the full variable domain reads KAGVTQTPRYLIKTRGQQVTLSCSPISGHRSVSWYQQTPGQGLQFLFEYFSETQRNKGNFPGRFSGRQFSNSRSEMNVSTLELGDSALYLCASSPGAAGTKNIQYFGAGTRLSVL.

The V call is TRBV5-1, the J call TRBJ2-7; no firm D call. This CDR3 is 15 amino acids long. Germline V gene sequence: CDR1 SGHRS, CDR2 YFSETQ. Trimming cost V 4 bases and J 2 bases, with 16 bases left between them. CDR3 DNA sequence: TGCGCCAGCAGCCCCCTGTCCCCAGGAACCTACGAGCAGTACTTC. It codes for CASSPLSPGTYEQYF.

In this sample, this clonotype turned up many times. This chain joins TRBV2 and TRBJ2-7; D gene ambiguous. The CDR3 length is 13 residues. V lost 4 bases and J 6 bases, leaving 13 bases between the germline ends. Germline V gives CDR1 SNHLY, CDR2 FYNNEI. Here the CDR3 DNA reads TGTGCCAGCAGTGGAGTATCAGAAATCGAGCAGTACTTC. This encodes CASSGVSEIEQYF.

The rearrangement uses TRBV29-1 and TRBJ2-5, with 7 nucleotides matching TRBD1. V shed 1 base, J shed 0 bases, and the junction held 5 bases outside the gene matches. The CDR3 is 15 amino acids. Germline lookup yields CDR1 SQVTM and CDR2 ANQGSEA. CDR3 residues: CSVEVGQAYQETQYF. The CDR3 region has the DNA TGCAGCGTTGAAGTAGGACAGGCGTACCAAGAGACCCAGTACTTC.

The rearrangement joins TRBV7-2 to TRBJ2-1; TRBD2 agrees at 9 bases. Germline CDR1 and CDR2: SGHTA and FQGNSA. The CDR3 has 15 residues. V gave up 3 bases and J gave up 9 bases; unmatched junction bases: 9. The CDR3 sequence is CASSLIAGVASEQFF. CDR3 in DNA: TGTGCCAGCAGCTTGATAGCGGGAGTCGCAAGTGAGCAGTTCTTC.

This clonotype appeared many times. V gene TRBV15 combines with J gene TRBJ1-6, with D hard to call. CDR1 and CDR2 from the germline V gene are LNHNV and YYDKDF (reference sequence). V shed 6 bases and J shed 7 bases, with 10 bases lying between them. This CDR3 spans 13 amino acids. In DNA form, the CDR3 reads TGTGCCACCAGAGGATCAGTCAATTCACCCCTCCACTTT. The encoded protein is CATRGSVNSPLHF.

This clonotype appeared a few times. The junction departs from germline at one end; a sequencing error may be responsible. This chain connects TRBV5-1 to TRBJ2-2; 7 nucleotides agree with TRBD1. The CDR3 covers 12 residues. Germline V gene data show CDR1 as SGHRS and CDR2 as YFSETQ. CDR3 protein: CASSEKSGGLFF. DNA of the CDR3: TGCGCCAGCAGCGAGAAGTCAGGGGGGCTGTTTTTT.

V is TRBV28 and J is TRBJ1-2, with D perhaps TRBD1 (6 bases). Trimming cost V 4 bases and J 0 bases, with 15 bases left between them. The CDR3 is made up of 16 amino acids. Germline values: CDR1 MDHEN, CDR2 SYDVKM. CDR3 sequence reads: CASSSFRGRANYGYTF. CDR3 DNA sequence: TGTGCCAGCAGTTCATTCAGGGGCAGAGCTAACTATGGCTACACCTTC.

This clonotype occurred a few times. V and J are TRBV28 and TRBJ2-5; no firm D call. The CDR3 sequence is 11 residues long. Trimming took off 5 bases at V and 13 bases at J, with 14 bases between the two ends. Germline V gives CDR1 MDHEN, CDR2 SYDVKM. The CDR3 DNA is TGTGCCAGCAGTGTACACCTGGATTTGTACTTC. Translation gives CASSVHLDLYF.

This clonotype was counted a few times. This chain links TRBV20-1 with TRBJ2-1; D is unclear. V was clipped by 7 bases and J by 0 bases, with 10 bases between them. From germline, CDR1 is DFQATT and CDR2 SNEGSKA (reference sequence). The CDR3 consists of 13 residues. The CDR3 region is CSVPASSYNEQFF. For the CDR3, the DNA is TGCAGTGTCCCGGCTAGCTCCTACAATGAGCAGTTCTTC.

This chain uses TRBV6-2 or TRBV6-3 with TRBJ2-7; no clear D gene. V dropped 0 bases and J dropped 12 bases, with 12 bases sitting between them. The CDR3 spans 12 residues. CDR1 and CDR2 (germline): MNHEY, SVGEGT. The DNA of the CDR3 is TGTGCCAGCAGTTACTCGTTTGGCAGCCGGTACTTC. Translated, it gives CASSYSFGSRYF.

The sample holds a few counts of this clonotype. The chain combines TRBV5-5 with TRBJ1-6, with unresolved D. V was shortened by 6 bases and J by 9 bases, with 13 bases between the two germline ends. The CDR3 extends over 13 amino acids. Per germline, CDR1 SGHKS and CDR2 YYEKEE (reference sequence). CDR3 nucleotides: TGTGCCAGCACCGATGGACGTATTTCACCCCTCCACTTT. Translated, it gives CASTDGRISPLHF.